Listed below are T cell receptor beta chains from one sample, sequenced in a study of breast tumors, draining lymph nodes, adjacent tissues. TCRdb itself ran the multiplex PCR reads through MiXCR, one entry per CDR3 protein. This sample has about 200,000 distinct CDR3 sequences, with over 25% found just once. The sequenced material came from axillary lymph node tissue. The receptors shown here come from a female donor with breast cancer. Some clones in this sample may be carry-over from other donors' samples. Both conserved end residues are part of each CDR3. The D gene is left open where the match is weak. Clone size is given for some rows only: seen once, a few or many times, or a class if the clone is expanded.

CDR3 DNA	CDR3 protein	V gene	J gene	D gene	CDR3 length	clone size
TGCAGCGTAAACAGGGGGAGTACTGAAGCTTTCTTT	CSVNRGSTEAFF	TRBV29-1	TRBJ1-1	TRBD1	12	many
TGTGCCAGCAGTTTAGGGCGGCTAGAAGCTTTCTTT	CASSLGRLEAFF	TRBV12-3/TRBV12-4	TRBJ1-1	NA	12	few
TGTGCCAGCAGCCCACAGGGGGTATCGGCCTACGAGCAGTACTTC	CASSPQGVSAYEQYF	TRBV28	TRBJ2-7	TRBD1	15	many
TGTGCCAGCAGCTTAGAGGCTCATTCGGGACTAACCTTCCCACCCCTCCACTTT	CASSLEAHSGLTFPPLHF	TRBV11-2	TRBJ1-6	NA	18	NA
TGTGCCACCAGCACGGGACAGGGTTTCTCTGGGGCCAACGTCCTGACTTTC	CATSTGQGFSGANVLTF	TRBV15	TRBJ2-6	TRBD1	17	many
TGCGCCAGCAGCCAAGTCACGGGGCAGGGCGGGCTTGAAAAACTGTTTTTT	CASSQVTGQGGLEKLFF	TRBV4-1	TRBJ1-4	NA	17	many
TGTGCCAGCAGCTTACAGAGGGGACAGGGGGCCGAACAGTTCTTC	CASSLQRGQGAEQFF	TRBV7-2	TRBJ2-1	TRBD1	15	many
TGTGCCAGCAGCCGGGGACTAAACCTCGTTACGGAGACCCAGTACTTC	CASSRGLNLVTETQYF	TRBV7-9	TRBJ2-5	TRBD2	16	once
TGTGCCAGCAGACCCTTTGCTCCGCGGACTCGCGCCTATGCTAGCTCCTACAATGAGCAGTTCTTC	CASRPFAPRTRAYASSYNEQFF	TRBV7-3	TRBJ2-1	NA	22	many
TGTGCCAGCAGCTCGGGACAGGGGCCCTATGGCTACACCTTC	CASSSGQGPYGYTF	TRBV7-2	TRBJ1-2	TRBD1	14	many
TGTGCCAGCCTTGGGGGTTTGAGACAGGGCCCCTCTGGGGCCAACGTCCTGACTTTC	CASLGGLRQGPSGANVLTF	TRBV2	TRBJ2-6	TRBD1	19	NA
TGTGCCAGCAGTCCCTCCGGGACAGGGGGCCTCGAGCAGTACTTC	CASSPSGTGGLEQYF	TRBV6-6	TRBJ2-7	TRBD1	15	many
TGCGCCAGCAGCTCCTCCACAGGGGAATCACCCCTCCACTTT	CASSSSTGESPLHF	TRBV5-1	TRBJ1-6	TRBD1	14	many
TGTGCCACCAGTGCAACTACCGGGACAGGGGCCCGATACAATGAGCAGTTCTTC	CATSATTGTGARYNEQFF	TRBV24-1	TRBJ2-1	TRBD1	18	NA
TGTGCCAGCAGCTTAAAAGTCCAGGGAAGTCTCATGAACCCTGAAGCTTTCTTT	CASSLKVQGSLMNPEAFF	TRBV7-8	TRBJ1-1	NA	18	NA
TGCGCCAGCAGCCAAGATAGGACTAGCGAGGACAATGAGCAGTTCTTC	CASSQDRTSEDNEQFF	TRBV4-1	TRBJ2-1	TRBD2	16	many
TGTGCCAGCCAGGGGGCGGGAGGGCCCTCCTACGAGCAGTACTTC	CASQGAGGPSYEQYF	TRBV7-2	TRBJ2-7	NA	15	many
TGTGCCAGCAGCTTAGATGGGCCAGGGTTTCACAATGAGCAGTTCTTC	CASSLDGPGFHNEQFF	TRBV11-2	TRBJ2-1	NA	16	many
TGTGCCAGCAGCTCGGGGGACATTGGGGAGCAGTACTTC	CASSSGDIGEQYF	TRBV7-2	TRBJ2-7	NA	13	many
TGCGCCAGCAGGGATGGACAGGGTGAAGCTTTCTTT	CASRDGQGEAFF	TRBV10-2	TRBJ1-1	TRBD1	12	NA
TGTGCCAGCAGTCTATGGCCGACAGGGGAAGATCGCTACGAGCAGTACTTC	CASSLWPTGEDRYEQYF	TRBV6-8	TRBJ2-7	TRBD1	17	few
TGTGCCAGCAGCCGGGTCGGCTCTGGCTACACCTTC	CASSRVGSGYTF	TRBV2	TRBJ1-2	NA	12	many
TGTGCCAGCAGTGAAATGCTAGCGGGGGACAACCAAGAGACCCAGTACTTC	CASSEMLAGDNQETQYF	TRBV2	TRBJ2-5	TRBD2	17	NA
TGTGCCAGCAGCTCGCGGGGGGCGTCCGGTACAGATACGCAGTATTTT	CASSSRGASGTDTQYF	TRBV7-9	TRBJ2-3	TRBD2	16	NA
TGCGCCAGCAGCCTAGGTGCCAGAAACTATGGCTACACCTTC	CASSLGARNYGYTF	TRBV5-1	TRBJ1-2	NA	14	many
TGTGCCAGCAGCCCCGGTTGGGGGAGAAGCTCCTACGAGCAGTACTTC	CASSPGWGRSSYEQYF	TRBV7-9	TRBJ2-7	NA	16	many
TGTGCCAGCAGAGAGGGACGGACAAGCGGTACCGGGGAGACCCAGTACTTC	CASREGRTSGTGETQYF	TRBV11-2	TRBJ2-5	NA	17	NA
TGTGCCAGCAGCGATCCCGGGACAGTGAACACTGAAGCTTTCTTT	CASSDPGTVNTEAFF	TRBV2	TRBJ1-1	TRBD1	15	few
TGCAGTGCTAACAGGGGTAACACTGAAGCTTTCTTT	CSANRGNTEAFF	TRBV20-1	TRBJ1-1	TRBD1	12	NA
TGTGCCAGCAGCCAAGTCAAGACTAGCGGGCTTGAGCAGTTCTTC	CASSQVKTSGLEQFF	TRBV3-1	TRBJ2-1	TRBD2	15	NA
TGCAGTGCTAGGACTAGCGGGGGGGCTAGCACAGATACGCAGTATTTT	CSARTSGGASTDTQYF	TRBV20-1	TRBJ2-3	TRBD2	16	many
TGTGCCTGGAGTCCGTACGCAGGGCACTCTGGAAAACTGTTTTTT	CAWSPYAGHSGKLFF	TRBV30	TRBJ1-4	NA	15	NA
TGCAGTGCCACAGGGGCGGGGGGCTACAATGAGACCCAGTACTTC	CSATGAGGYNETQYF	TRBV20-1	TRBJ2-5	NA	15	once
TGTGCCTGGAGTGTTCACGGGGGCAGGGGGCCCCAGCCCCAGCATTTT	CAWSVHGGRGPQPQHF	TRBV30	TRBJ1-5	TRBD1	16	NA
TGCAGCTCACAGGGCCCAGGAACCTACACGGCTAGCACAGATACGCAGTATTTT	CSSQGPGTYTASTDTQYF	TRBV29-1	TRBJ2-3	NA	18	NA
TGTGCCAGCAGCTTGCTTCACTCCACCTACGAGCAGTACTTC	CASSLLHSTYEQYF	TRBV5-5	TRBJ2-7	NA	14	many
TGTGCCAGCAGTCACGGGTCCAGGAATTCACCCCTCCACTTT	CASSHGSRNSPLHF	TRBV6-5	TRBJ1-6	NA	14	many
TGTGCCAGCAGCCCCCAGTCCGGGACTAGCGGGAGCGGGAACACCGGGGAGCTGTTTTTT	CASSPQSGTSGSGNTGELFF	TRBV11-3	TRBJ2-2	TRBD2	20	NA
TGTGCCAGCAGTTTCGTGGGTCTCAGCCGGAATGAAGCTTTCTTT	CASSFVGLSRNEAFF	TRBV2	TRBJ1-1	NA	15	NA
TGCGCCAGCGAAGCCGGGACACCAAATTCACCCCTCCACTTT	CASEAGTPNSPLHF	TRBV5-1	TRBJ1-6	NA	14	NA
TGCAGTGCCAGCAGCCAAGATAGCAGCTCCTACGAGCAGTACTTC	CSASSQDSSSYEQYF	TRBV20-1	TRBJ2-7	NA	15	NA
TGTGCCAGCAGTCACGGACTAGCGGGGGGGATCACAGATACGCAGTATTTT	CASSHGLAGGITDTQYF	TRBV2	TRBJ2-3	TRBD2	17	NA
TGTGCCAGCAGTACTCCCGACAGGGGGCGCGAGAATGAGCAGTTCTTC	CASSTPDRGRENEQFF	TRBV5-4	TRBJ2-1	TRBD1	16	NA
TGTGCCAGCAGCTTCCCGGACAGGGGGCTGAATGGCTACCCCTTC	CASSFPDRGLNGYPF	TRBV7-2	TRBJ1-2	TRBD1	15	NA
TGCAGCGTTGAAGCAAGACAGGGCCTAACTAACTATGGCTACACCTTC	CSVEARQGLTNYGYTF	TRBV29-1	TRBJ1-2	TRBD1	16	many
TGTGCCATCAGTGAGTTGGCAGGGACTGAAGCTTTCTTT	CAISELAGTEAFF	TRBV10-3	TRBJ1-1	NA	13	few
TGTGCCAGCAGCAAGACAGGGAGCTCCTACAATGAGCAGTTCTTC	CASSKTGSSYNEQFF	TRBV7-2	TRBJ2-1	TRBD1	15	many
TGTGCCACCAGTCACCGGGAAACGGCCTACAATGAGCAGTTCTTC	CATSHRETAYNEQFF	TRBV24-1	TRBJ2-1	NA	15	NA
TGCGCCAGCAGCTTGGCCGGTGCAGGGGGCGCGGTAACTCGCGGCTACACCTTC	CASSLAGAGGAVTRGYTF	TRBV5-1	TRBJ1-2	TRBD1	18	many
TGTGCCAGCAGTCCCCCGGGACTAGCGAGCAGCTCCTACGAGCAGTACTTC	CASSPPGLASSSYEQYF	TRBV6-2/TRBV6-3	TRBJ2-7	TRBD2	17	few
TGCGCCAGCAGCCAAGATAACGGCCCCAGGGGCTACACCTTC	CASSQDNGPRGYTF	TRBV4-3	TRBJ1-2	NA	14	many
TGTGCCAGCAGTCACTCTCCGGGACAGAGAAATGAAAAACTGTTTTTT	CASSHSPGQRNEKLFF	TRBV6-5	TRBJ1-4	TRBD1	16	NA
TGTGCCAGCAGCTTAGACAGACCCTCTGGAAACACCATATATTTT	CASSLDRPSGNTIYF	TRBV7-2	TRBJ1-3	NA	15	many
TGTGCCAGCAGCAATACCGGGACGCGCTCCTACAATGAGCAGTTCTTC	CASSNTGTRSYNEQFF	TRBV5-4	TRBJ2-1	NA	16	many
TGCGCCAGCAGCTTGGGGGGGGGAGACCAGCCCCAGCATTTT	CASSLGGGDQPQHF	TRBV5-1	TRBJ1-5	NA	14	many
TGTGCCAGTAGTCGGACAGGATCTAACTATGGCTACACCTTC	CASSRTGSNYGYTF	TRBV19	TRBJ1-2	TRBD1	14	many
TGCAGTGCTCAAGGACAGGGAATAGCTAGCACAGATACGCAGTATTTT	CSAQGQGIASTDTQYF	TRBV20-1	TRBJ2-3	TRBD1	16	many
TGTGCCTGGACCCCGGGACAGGGGGCTTTTGAGCCCCAGCATTTT	CAWTPGQGAFEPQHF	TRBV30	TRBJ1-5	TRBD1	15	few
TGTGCCAGCAGTTTTTGGGGGGGGGATGAAAAACTGTTTTTT	CASSFWGGDEKLFF	TRBV12-3/TRBV12-4	TRBJ1-4	NA	14	many